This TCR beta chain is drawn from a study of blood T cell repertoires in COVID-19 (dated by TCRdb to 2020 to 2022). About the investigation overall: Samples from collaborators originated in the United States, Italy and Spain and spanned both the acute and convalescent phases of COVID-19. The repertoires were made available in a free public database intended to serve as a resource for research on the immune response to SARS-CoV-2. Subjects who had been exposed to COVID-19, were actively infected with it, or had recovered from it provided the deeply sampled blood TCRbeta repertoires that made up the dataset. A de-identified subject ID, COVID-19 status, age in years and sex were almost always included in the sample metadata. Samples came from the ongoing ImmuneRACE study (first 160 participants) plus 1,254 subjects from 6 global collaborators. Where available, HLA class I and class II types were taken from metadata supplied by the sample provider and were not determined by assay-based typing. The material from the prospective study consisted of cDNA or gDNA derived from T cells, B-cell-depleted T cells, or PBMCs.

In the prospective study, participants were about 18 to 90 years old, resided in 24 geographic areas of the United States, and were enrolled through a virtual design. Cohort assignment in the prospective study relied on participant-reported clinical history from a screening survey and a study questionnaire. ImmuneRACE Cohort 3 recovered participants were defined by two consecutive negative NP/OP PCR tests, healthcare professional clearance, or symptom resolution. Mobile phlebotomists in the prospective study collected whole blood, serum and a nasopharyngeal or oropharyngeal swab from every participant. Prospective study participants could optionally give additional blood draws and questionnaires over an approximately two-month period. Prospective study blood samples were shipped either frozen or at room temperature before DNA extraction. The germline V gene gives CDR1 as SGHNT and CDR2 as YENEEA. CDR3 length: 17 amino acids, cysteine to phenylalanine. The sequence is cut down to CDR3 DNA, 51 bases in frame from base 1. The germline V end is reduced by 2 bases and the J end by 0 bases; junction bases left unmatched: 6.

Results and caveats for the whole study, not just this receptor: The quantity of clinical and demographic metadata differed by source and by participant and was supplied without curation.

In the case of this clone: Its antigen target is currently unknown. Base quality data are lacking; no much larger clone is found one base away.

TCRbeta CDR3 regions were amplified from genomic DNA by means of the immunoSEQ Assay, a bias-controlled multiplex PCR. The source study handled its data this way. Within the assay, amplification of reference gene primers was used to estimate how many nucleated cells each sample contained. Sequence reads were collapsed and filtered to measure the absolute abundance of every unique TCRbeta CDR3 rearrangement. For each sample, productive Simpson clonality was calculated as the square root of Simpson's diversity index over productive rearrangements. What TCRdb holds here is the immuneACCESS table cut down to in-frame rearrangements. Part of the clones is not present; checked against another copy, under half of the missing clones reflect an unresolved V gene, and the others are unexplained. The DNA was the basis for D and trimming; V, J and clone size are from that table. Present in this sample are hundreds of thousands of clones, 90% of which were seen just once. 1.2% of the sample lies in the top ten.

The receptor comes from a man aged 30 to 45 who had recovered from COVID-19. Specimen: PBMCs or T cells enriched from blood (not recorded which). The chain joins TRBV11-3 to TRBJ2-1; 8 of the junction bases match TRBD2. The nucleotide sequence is TGTGCCAGCAGCTTACGCGGGGGGACTTCCTCCTACAATGAGCAGTTCTTC. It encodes CASSLRGGTSSYNEQFF.